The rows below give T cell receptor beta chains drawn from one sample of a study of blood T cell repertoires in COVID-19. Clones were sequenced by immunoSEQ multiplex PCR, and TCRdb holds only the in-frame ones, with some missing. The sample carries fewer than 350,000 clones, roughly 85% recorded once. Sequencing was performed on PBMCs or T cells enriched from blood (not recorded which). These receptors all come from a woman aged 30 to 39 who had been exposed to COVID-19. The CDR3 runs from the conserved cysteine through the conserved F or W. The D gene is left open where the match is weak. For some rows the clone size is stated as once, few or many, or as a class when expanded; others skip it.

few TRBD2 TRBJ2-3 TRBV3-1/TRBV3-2 TGTGCCAGCAGCCAAGTAGGCGAGACTAGCGGGACAGATACGCAGTATTTT CASSQVGETSGTDTQYF
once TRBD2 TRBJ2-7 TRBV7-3 TGTGCCAGCAGCTTGGGGTTGGGAGGGTCCTACGAGCAGTACTTC CASSLGLGGSYEQYF
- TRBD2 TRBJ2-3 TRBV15 TGTGCCACCAGCAGAGGCGGGACTAGCGGGTTACGGGTGGATACGCAGTATTTT CATSRGGTSGLRVDTQYF
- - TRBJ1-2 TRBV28 TGTGCCAGCAGTTTAATTGGGGGCGCCGGCTATGGCTACACCTTC CASSLIGGAGYGYTF
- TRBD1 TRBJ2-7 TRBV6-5 TGTGCCAGCAGTTACGGTGGACAGGGGGACTCCTACGAGCAGTACTTC CASSYGGQGDSYEQYF
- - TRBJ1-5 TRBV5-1 TGCGCCAGCAGCGTCGGGGTCGGTACCAATCAGCCCCAGCATTTT CASSVGVGTNQPQHF
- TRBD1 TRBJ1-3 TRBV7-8 TGTGCCAGCAGCAGAGGGACAGGGATTTCTGGAAACACCATATATTTT CASSRGTGISGNTIYF
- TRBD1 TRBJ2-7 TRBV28 TGTGCCAGCAGCCCTGGGACAGGGGGCAACTACTACGAGCAGTACTTC CASSPGTGGNYYEQYF
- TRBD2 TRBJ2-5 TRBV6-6 TGTGCCAGCAGTTACTCAGGACTAGCTGGAGAGACCCAGTACTTC CASSYSGLAGETQYF
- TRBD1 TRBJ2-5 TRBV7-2 TGTGCCAGCAGCTTTGGACAGGGGAGGGAGACCCAGTACTTC CASSFGQGRETQYF
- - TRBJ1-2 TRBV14 TGTGCCAGCAGCCAAGAATGGGGGGACTATGGCTACACCTTC CASSQEWGDYGYTF
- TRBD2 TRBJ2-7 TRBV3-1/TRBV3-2 TGTGCCAGCAGTTTAGCGGGGGCCTCCTACGAGCAGTACTTC CASSLAGASYEQYF
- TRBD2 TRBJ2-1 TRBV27 TGTGCCAGCAGTTTTATTGAACTAGCGGGGGGACAACTCTCCTACAATGAGCAGTTCTTC CASSFIELAGGQLSYNEQFF
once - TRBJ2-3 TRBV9 TGTGCCAGCAGCGTAGATGGAGGGTTCGGAGATACGCAGTATTTT CASSVDGGFGDTQYF
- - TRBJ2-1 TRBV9 TGTGCCAGCAGCCAGGGGGCGGGGGCATACAATGAGCAGTTCTTC CASSQGAGAYNEQFF
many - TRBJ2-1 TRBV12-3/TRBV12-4 TGTGCCAGCAGGCGCCTGTCAGGCAATGAGCAGTTCTTC CASRRLSGNEQFF
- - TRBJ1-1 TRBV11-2 TGTGCCAGCAGTTTCGGGGACAATGAAGCTTTCTTT CASSFGDNEAFF
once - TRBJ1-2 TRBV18 TGTGCCAGCTCACCGATGACAAATTCCAACAACTATGGCTACACCTTC CASSPMTNSNNYGYTF
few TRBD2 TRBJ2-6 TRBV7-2 TGTGCCAGCAGCCTGACTAGCGGGGCCTCCTCTGGGGCCAACGTCCTGACTTTC CASSLTSGASSGANVLTF
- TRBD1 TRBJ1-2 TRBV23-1 TGCGCCAGCAGTCACCCCAAGGGGGCGTGGACTGGCTACACCTTC CASSHPKGAWTGYTF
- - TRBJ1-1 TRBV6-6 TGTGCCAGCACCTCCCCCCAGGGTCAGGACACTGAAGCTTTCTTT CASTSPQGQDTEAFF
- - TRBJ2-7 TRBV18 TGTGCCAGCTCACCACCGGGGGGTCGAGACTACGAGCAGTACTTC CASSPPGGRDYEQYF
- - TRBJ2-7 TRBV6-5 TGTGCCAGCAGTTACAGCTCCCGGAGCTCCTACGAGCAGTACTTC CASSYSSRSSYEQYF
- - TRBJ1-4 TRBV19 TGTGCCAGTAGTATAGTTAGCGCTGAAAAACTGTTTTTT CASSIVSAEKLFF
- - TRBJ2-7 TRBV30 TGTGCCTGGAGTGTACTCGGTAGCGGCTACGAGCAGTACTTC CAWSVLGSGYEQYF
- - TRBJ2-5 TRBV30 TGTGCCTGGAGCTGGTCAGGCCAAGAGACCCAGTACTTC CAWSWSGQETQYF
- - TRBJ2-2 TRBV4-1 TGCGCCAGCAGCCAAGAACAGGGCGCCGGGGAGCTGTTTTTT CASSQEQGAGELFF
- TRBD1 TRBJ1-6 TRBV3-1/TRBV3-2 TGTGCCAGCAGCCAGGGGACAGTAAACTATAATTCACCCCTCCACTTT CASSQGTVNYNSPLHF
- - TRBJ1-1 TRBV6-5 TGTGCCAGCAGTAACCCTCCTTTACAGACTGAAGCTTTCTTT CASSNPPLQTEAFF
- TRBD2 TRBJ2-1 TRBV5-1 TGCGCCAGCAGCTTGGTTGGACTAGCGGGAGTAAGCAATGAGCAGTTCTTC CASSLVGLAGVSNEQFF
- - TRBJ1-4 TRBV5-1 TGCGCCAGCAGCCCCCGGTTTGACAGGACTAATGAAAAACTGTTTTTT CASSPRFDRTNEKLFF
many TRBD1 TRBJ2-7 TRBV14 TGTGCCAGCAGCCGGACAGGGGGGACCTACGAGCAGTACTTC CASSRTGGTYEQYF
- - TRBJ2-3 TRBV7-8 TGTGCCAGCAGCCCTCGACTCGGGGAGGGCACAGATACGCAGTATTTT CASSPRLGEGTDTQYF
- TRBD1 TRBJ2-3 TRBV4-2 TGTGCCAGCAGCCAACAGGGGGCCCGGGCAGATACGCAGTATTTT CASSQQGARADTQYF
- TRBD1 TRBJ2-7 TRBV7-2 TGTGCCAGCAGCTTGACAGGGGAGCAGTACTTC CASSLTGEQYF
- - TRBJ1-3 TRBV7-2 TGTGCCAGCAGCTCCGGGGGTGGAAACACCATATATTTT CASSSGGGNTIYF
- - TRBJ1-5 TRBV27 TGTGCCAGCAGTTTTCTCCGCAATCAGCCCCAGCATTTT CASSFLRNQPQHF
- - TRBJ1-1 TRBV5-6 TGTGCCAGCAGCTTACCGACAAACACTGAAGCTTTCTTT CASSLPTNTEAFF
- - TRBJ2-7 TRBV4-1 TGCGCCAGCAGCCAGGTCGGGAGCGACGAGCAGTACTTC CASSQVGSDEQYF